A selection of T cell receptor beta chains follows, all from one sample in a study of T cell changes during pregnancy in multiple sclerosis. The data were produced by immunoSEQ multiplex PCR, yet TCRdb's version contains in-frame clones alone and is incomplete. The sample includes fewer than 90,000 clones, just under 95% of them seen just once. Here the sequenced sample was peripheral blood, taken in the first trimester of pregnancy. These receptors came from a female donor with multiple sclerosis, enrolled in a pregnancy study. Each CDR3 is given with its conserved first and last residue. Each record gives: J gene, D gene, V gene, clone size, CDR3 protein, CDR3 DNA. A D gene is named only where the DNA matches it firmly. Part of the rows lack a size; the others show once, few, many or a class for expanded clones.

>TRBJ2-1|TRBD1|TRBV5-5|-
CASSLRQGQNNEQFF
TGTGCCAGCAGCTTAAGACAGGGACAGAACAATGAGCAGTTCTTC
>TRBJ1-3|-|TRBV25-1|-
CASSDAASGNTIYF
TGTGCCAGCAGTGACGCGGCCTCTGGAAACACCATATATTTT
>TRBJ2-7|-|TRBV21-1|-
CASSTRTADYEQYF
TGTGCCAGCAGCACTCGGACAGCGGACTACGAGCAGTACTTC
>TRBJ1-1|-|TRBV7-9|-
CASRRWAVETEAFF
TGTGCCAGTCGGCGTTGGGCCGTAGAAACTGAAGCTTTCTTT
>TRBJ2-1|-|TRBV12-5|-
CASGSPPEGQFF
TGTGCTAGTGGTTCCCCCCCGGAGGGGCAGTTCTTC
>TRBJ1-1|-|TRBV5-1|-
CASSLGGEGTEAFF
TGCGCCAGCAGCTTGGGAGGGGAGGGCACTGAAGCTTTCTTT
>TRBJ2-2|-|TRBV21-1|once
CASTFLSGLAGVRGNTGELFF
TGTGCCAGCACCTTTTTGTCAGGACTAGCGGGAGTACGCGGGAACACCGGGGAGCTGTTTTTT
>TRBJ2-1|TRBD2|TRBV9|-
CASSPNRGAGGDNEQFF
TGTGCCAGCAGCCCCAATAGGGGAGCGGGGGGGGACAATGAGCAGTTCTTC
>TRBJ2-4|TRBD1|TRBV7-9|-
CASSLGGQGAAKNIQYF
TGTGCCAGCAGCTTAGGGGGACAGGGGGCTGCCAAAAACATTCAGTACTTC
>TRBJ2-5|-|TRBV25-1|-
CASSEVGRGETQYF
TGTGCCAGCAGTGAAGTTGGGCGAGGGGAGACCCAGTACTTC
>TRBJ2-1|-|TRBV6-5|-
CASSYGTRNYNEQFF
TGTGCCAGCAGCTATGGGACTCGGAACTACAATGAGCAGTTCTTC
>TRBJ2-7|TRBD2|TRBV2|few
CASSASGRSYEQYF
TGTGCCAGCAGTGCTAGCGGGAGATCCTACGAGCAGTACTTC
>TRBJ2-7|-|TRBV9|-
CASSVAVTSLEGEQYF
TGTGCCAGCAGCGTAGCCGTCACTAGCCTTGAGGGGGAGCAGTACTTC
>TRBJ2-2|TRBD2|TRBV27|-
CASSSLAGGKSGELFF
TGTGCCAGCAGTTCCCTAGCGGGGGGGAAAAGCGGGGAGCTGTTTTTT
>TRBJ2-5|TRBD2|TRBV7-3|-
CASSPSSGETQYF
TGTGCCAGCAGCCCTTCTAGCGGGGAGACCCAGTACTTC
>TRBJ1-1|TRBD1|TRBV9|-
CASSPRQGVRDTEAFF
TGTGCCAGCAGCCCCCGACAGGGGGTCAGAGACACTGAAGCTTTCTTT
>TRBJ2-2|TRBD1|TRBV9|-
CASSVRDRGRTGELFF
TGTGCCAGCAGCGTCCGGGACAGGGGGCGCACCGGGGAGCTGTTTTTT
>TRBJ1-1|-|TRBV7-9|once
CASSPLSTEAFF
TGTGCCAGCAGCCCCCTTTCCACTGAAGCTTTCTTT
>TRBJ2-7|TRBD2|TRBV5-8|few
CASSLERGRTYEQYF
TGTGCCAGCAGCTTGGAGCGGGGGCGCACCTACGAGCAGTACTTC
>TRBJ1-1|-|TRBV28|-
CASSLSGIPEAFF
TGTGCCAGCAGTTTATCCGGGATCCCTGAAGCTTTCTTT
>TRBJ2-2|-|TRBV4-1|-
CASSQDRGIILDTGELFF
TGCGCCAGCAGCCAAGATCGAGGGATTATCCTTGACACCGGGGAGCTGTTTTTT
>TRBJ2-1|TRBD1|TRBV7-3|once
CASSLDRGLTNEQFF
TGTGCCAGCAGCCTTGACAGGGGTTTAACCAATGAGCAGTTCTTC
>TRBJ2-3|-|TRBV7-2|once
CASSRGGDTQYF
TGTGCCAGCAGCCGAGGGGGAGATACGCAGTATTTT
>TRBJ2-1|-|TRBV20-1|-
CSATPSEFF
TGCAGTGCTACCCCCAGCGAGTTCTTC
>TRBJ2-5|TRBD2|TRBV2|-
CASSLAGIETQYF
TGTGCCAGTTCACTAGCGGGAATTGAGACCCAGTACTTC
>TRBJ2-2|-|TRBV18|-
CASSPPSRWLFF
TGTGCCAGCTCACCACCGTCTCGGTGGCTGTTTTTT
>TRBJ1-1|-|TRBV10-3|-
CAAAPGVGTEAFF
TGTGCCGCCGCCCCAGGGGTCGGGACTGAAGCTTTCTTT
>TRBJ1-4|TRBD1|TRBV2|-
CASMGQGVEKLFF
TGTGCCAGCATGGGACAGGGGGTTGAAAAACTGTTTTTT